This TCR beta chain is from a study of blood T cell repertoires in COVID-19. Study details: Both acute and convalescent COVID-19 samples were obtained from the United States, Italy and Spain. T cells, B-cell-depleted T cells, or PBMCs provided the cDNA or gDNA that served as material.

This CDR3 has 16 amino acids. V lost 3 bases to trimming and J lost 1 base; unmatched junction nucleotides: 6. Germline loops: CDR1 LNHDA, CDR2 SQIVND (reference sequence). Authors' processing steps: Amplifying reference gene primers gave estimates of nucleated cell counts. The data were produced by immunoSEQ multiplex PCR, yet TCRdb's version contains in-frame clones alone and is incomplete. The V and J calls and clone size come from that table; D and trimming were worked out from the DNA. In the table there are around 85,000 clones, around nine tenths of which are singletons. The receptor was derived from a man aged 55-75 years with acute or convalescent COVID-19. This chain connects TRBV19 to TRBJ1-5, with 7 bases that match TRBD1. Specimen: peripheral blood. The CDR3 sequence is CASSILQGVSNQPQHF. The CDR3, as DNA: TGTGCCAGTAGTATCCTCCAGGGGGTGAGCAATCAGCCCCAGCATTTT. The full variable domain, with the rest looked up from reference TRBV19 and TRBJ1-5, is DGGITQSPKYLFRKEGQNVTLSCEQNLNHDAMYWYRQDPGQGLRLIYYSQIVNDFQKGDIAEGYSVSREKKESFPLTVTSAQKNPTAFYLCASSILQGVSNQPQHFGDGTRLSIL.